One and the same sample provided the 6 T cell receptor beta chains below, sequenced in a study of blood T cell repertoires in COVID-19. Sequencing was performed with immunoSEQ multiplex PCR; in TCRdb, only in-frame clones are kept and a portion is missing. The table has roughly 400,000 clones, 80% to 95% seen once. Source material: PBMCs or T cells enriched from blood (not recorded which). The receptors were sampled from a man between 18 and 29 years old who had recovered from COVID-19.

The chain links TRBV27 to TRBJ1-2; D remains unclear. The length of the CDR3 is 14 residues. Germline lookup yields CDR1 MNHEY and CDR2 SMNVEV (reference sequence). V was trimmed by 5 bases and J by 7 bases, leaving 17 bases between them. This chain's CDR3 is CASSPREVYRGYTF. CDR3 nucleotides: TGTGCCAGCAGTCCCCGCGAGGTTTATCGTGGCTACACCTTC.

This chain uses TRBV7-9 with TRBJ2-3, with 9 bases aligning to TRBD1. The CDR3 totals 15 residues. Germline CDR1 SEHNR, CDR2 FQNEAQ (reference sequence). V lost 5 bases to trimming and J lost 7 bases; unmatched junction nucleotides: 10. The CDR3 loop is CASSQGQGAIYTQYF. CDR3 in DNA: TGTGCCAGCAGCCAGGGACAGGGAGCCATTTATACGCAGTATTTT. The full variable domain, in which reference TRBV7-9 and TRBJ2-3 provide the parts outside the CDR3, is DTGVSQNPRHKITKRGQNVTFRCDPISEHNRLYWYRQTLGQGPEFLTYFQNEAQLEKSRLLSDRFSAERPKGSFSTLEIQRTEQGDSAMYLCASSQGQGAIYTQYFGPGTRLTVL.

This chain links TRBV19 with TRBJ1-1; 9 bases map to TRBD1. The germline V gene has CDR1 LNHDA and CDR2 SQIVND (reference sequence). This CDR3 is 19 amino acids long. The junction had 25 bases not matched to a gene; V was cut back by 3 bases and J by 11 bases. CDR3 DNA: TGTGCCAGTAGTATCCCCTCTCAGGACAGGGGCCGATTGGGACGGGGGGCTTTCTTT. It specifies CASSIPSQDRGRLGRGAFF.

The CDR3 is CAISDPRGSYEQYF. In DNA, the CDR3 is TGTGCCATCAGTGACCCCAGGGGCTCCTACGAGCAGTACTTC. The rearrangement uses TRBV10-3 and TRBJ2-7; tentatively, D is TRBD1 (6 bases). This CDR3 region has 14 residues. Per germline, CDR1 ENHRY and CDR2 SYGVKD. Trimming took off 3 bases at V and 0 bases at J, with 9 bases between the two ends.

The chain carries TRBV15 and TRBJ1-1, with 9 bases that match TRBD1. Germline assignment: CDR1 LNHNV and CDR2 YYDKDF (reference sequence). The CDR3 sequence is 18 residues long. V shed 5 bases, J shed 0 bases, and the junction held 13 bases outside the gene matches. The chain's CDR3 is CATSGPPTGGAMNTEAFF. The CDR3 nucleotides read TGTGCCACCAGCGGCCCGCCGACAGGGGGTGCGATGAACACTGAAGCTTTCTTT.

J is TRBJ1-1 and V is TRBV24-1; unclear D gene. V dropped 5 bases and J dropped 6 bases, with 9 bases sitting between them. Germline CDR1 is KGHDR and CDR2 is SFDVKD. The CDR3 is 12 residues long. Here the CDR3 reads CATSGAGAEAFF. CDR3 nucleotides: TGTGCCACCAGTGGAGCCGGGGCTGAAGCTTTCTTT.